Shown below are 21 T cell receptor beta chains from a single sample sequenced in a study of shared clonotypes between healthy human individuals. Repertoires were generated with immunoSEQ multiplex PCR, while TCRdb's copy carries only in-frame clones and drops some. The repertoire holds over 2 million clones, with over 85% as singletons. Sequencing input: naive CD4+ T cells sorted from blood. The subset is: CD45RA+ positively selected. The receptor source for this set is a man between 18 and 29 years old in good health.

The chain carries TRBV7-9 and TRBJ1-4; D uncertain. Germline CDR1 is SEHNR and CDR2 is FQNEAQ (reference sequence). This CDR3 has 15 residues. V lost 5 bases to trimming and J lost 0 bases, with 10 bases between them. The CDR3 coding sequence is TGTGCCAGCAGCCCTGGGTCCTCAACTAATGAAAAACTGTTTTTT. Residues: CASSPGSSTNEKLFF.

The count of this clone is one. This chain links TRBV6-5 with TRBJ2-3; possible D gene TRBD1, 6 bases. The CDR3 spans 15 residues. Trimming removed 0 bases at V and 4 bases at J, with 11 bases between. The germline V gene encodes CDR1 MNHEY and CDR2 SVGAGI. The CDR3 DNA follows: TGTGCCAGCAGTTACTCGGGCCCAGGGGCAGATACGCAGTATTTT. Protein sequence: CASSYSGPGADTQYF.

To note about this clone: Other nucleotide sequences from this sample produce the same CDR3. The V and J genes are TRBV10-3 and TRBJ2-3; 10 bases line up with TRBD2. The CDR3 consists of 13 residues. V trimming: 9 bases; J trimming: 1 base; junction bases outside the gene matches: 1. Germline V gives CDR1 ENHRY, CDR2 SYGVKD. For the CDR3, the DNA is TGTGCCATAGGACTAGCGGGCACAGATACGCAGTATTTT. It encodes CAIGLAGTDTQYF.

The CDR3 sequence is CASSATKGAQTQYF. CDR3 bases: TGCGCCAGCAGTGCCACGAAAGGAGCACAGACCCAGTACTTC. This sequence joins TRBV10-1 and TRBJ2-5, with D uncertain. V lost 4 bases, J lost 6 bases, and 15 bases lay in between. Germline values: CDR1 WNHNN, CDR2 SYGVQD (reference sequence). The length of the CDR3 is 14 residues.

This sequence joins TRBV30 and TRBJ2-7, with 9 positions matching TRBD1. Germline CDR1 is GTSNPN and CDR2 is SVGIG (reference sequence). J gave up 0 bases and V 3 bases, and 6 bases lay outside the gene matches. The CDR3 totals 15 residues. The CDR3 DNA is TGTGCCTGGAGGCCCGGGACAGGGCGCTCCTACGAGCAGTACTTC. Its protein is CAWRPGTGRSYEQYF.

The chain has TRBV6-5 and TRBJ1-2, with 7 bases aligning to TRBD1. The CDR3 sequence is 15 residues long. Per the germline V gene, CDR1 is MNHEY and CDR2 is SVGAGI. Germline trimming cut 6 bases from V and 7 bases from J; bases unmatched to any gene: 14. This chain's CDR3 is CASSQTGTFPGGYTF. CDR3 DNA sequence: TGTGCCAGCAGCCAGACAGGGACTTTCCCGGGTGGCTACACCTTC.

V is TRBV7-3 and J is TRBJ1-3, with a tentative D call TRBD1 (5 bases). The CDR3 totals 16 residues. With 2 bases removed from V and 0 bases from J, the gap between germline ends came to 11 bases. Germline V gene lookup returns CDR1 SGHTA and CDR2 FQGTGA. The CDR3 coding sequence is TGTGCCAGCAGCTTAGGGGGGACCGCCTCTGGAAACACCATATATTTT. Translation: CASSLGGTASGNTIYF.

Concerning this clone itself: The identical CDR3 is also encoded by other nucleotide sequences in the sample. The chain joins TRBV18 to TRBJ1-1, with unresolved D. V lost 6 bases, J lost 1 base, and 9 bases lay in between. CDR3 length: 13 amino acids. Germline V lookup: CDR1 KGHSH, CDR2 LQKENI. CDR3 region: CASSPKKNTEAFF. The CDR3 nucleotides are TGTGCCAGCTCGCCTAAGAAGAACACTGAAGCTTTCTTT.

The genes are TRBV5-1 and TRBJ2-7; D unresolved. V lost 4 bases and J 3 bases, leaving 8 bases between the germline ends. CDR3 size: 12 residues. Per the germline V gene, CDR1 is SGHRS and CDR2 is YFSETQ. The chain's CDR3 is CASSESVYEQYF. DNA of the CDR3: TGCGCCAGCAGCGAATCCGTCTACGAGCAGTACTTC.

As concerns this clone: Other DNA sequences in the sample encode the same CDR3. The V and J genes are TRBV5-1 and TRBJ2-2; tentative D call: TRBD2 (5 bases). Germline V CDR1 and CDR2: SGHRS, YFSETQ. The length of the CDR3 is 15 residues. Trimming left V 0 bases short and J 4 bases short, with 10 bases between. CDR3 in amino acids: CASSLGGLSTGELFF. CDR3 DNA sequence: TGCGCCAGCAGCTTGGGAGGGTTGAGCACCGGGGAGCTGTTTTTT.

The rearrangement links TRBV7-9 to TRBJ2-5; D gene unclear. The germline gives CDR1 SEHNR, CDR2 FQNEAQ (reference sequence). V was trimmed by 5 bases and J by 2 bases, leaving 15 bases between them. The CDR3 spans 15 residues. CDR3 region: CASSQLSGLQETQYF. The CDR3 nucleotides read TGTGCCAGCAGCCAGCTATCTGGGTTGCAAGAGACCCAGTACTTC. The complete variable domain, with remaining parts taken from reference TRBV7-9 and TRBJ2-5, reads DTGVSQNPRHKITKRGQNVTFRCDPISEHNRLYWYRQTLGQGPEFLTYFQNEAQLEKSRLLSDRFSAERPKGSFSTLEIQRTEQGDSAMYLCASSQLSGLQETQYFGPGTRLLVL.

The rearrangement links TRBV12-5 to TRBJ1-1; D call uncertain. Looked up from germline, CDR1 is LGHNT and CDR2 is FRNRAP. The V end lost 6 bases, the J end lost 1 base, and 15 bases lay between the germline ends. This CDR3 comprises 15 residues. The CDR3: CASGPPRGKNTEAFF. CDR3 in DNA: TGTGCTAGTGGCCCCCCCAGAGGAAAGAACACTGAAGCTTTCTTT.

The CDR3 coding sequence is TGTGCCAGCAGTAAGGACAGGGTTGACGGGGAGCTGTTTTTT. It specifies CASSKDRVDGELFF. The chain carries TRBV2 and TRBJ2-2; TRBD1 aligns across 8 bases. The germline gives CDR1 SNHLY, CDR2 FYNNEI. CDR3 length: 14 residues. V dropped 5 bases and J dropped 7; count of bases not matched to a gene: 6.

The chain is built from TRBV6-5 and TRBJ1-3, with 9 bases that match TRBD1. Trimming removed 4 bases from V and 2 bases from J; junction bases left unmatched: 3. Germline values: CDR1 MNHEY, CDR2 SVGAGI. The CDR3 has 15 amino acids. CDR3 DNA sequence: TGTGCCAGCAGTTCGACAGGGGGGGCTGGAAACACCATATATTTT. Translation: CASSSTGGAGNTIYF.

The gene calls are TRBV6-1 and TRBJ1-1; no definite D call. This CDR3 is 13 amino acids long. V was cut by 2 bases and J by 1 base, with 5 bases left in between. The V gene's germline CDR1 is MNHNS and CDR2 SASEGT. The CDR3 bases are TGTGCCAGCAGTGAACTACAGAACACTGAAGCTTTCTTT. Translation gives CASSELQNTEAFF.

In DNA, the CDR3 is TGCGCCAGCAGCCAAGAGGGCGGGAAGGCCAAAAACATTCAGTACTTC. It codes for CASSQEGGKAKNIQYF. The chain has TRBV4-1 and TRBJ2-4; D possibly corresponds to TRBD2 (6 bases). The CDR3 has 16 amino acids. V lost 0 bases and J lost 1, with 10 bases in between. Germline CDR1 reads MGHRA; CDR2 reads YSYEKL.

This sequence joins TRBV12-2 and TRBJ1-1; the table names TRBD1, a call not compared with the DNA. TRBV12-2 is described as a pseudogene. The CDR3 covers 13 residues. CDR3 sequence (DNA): TGTGCAAGTCGCTTAGTCCGCCATCAGAAGGCTTTCTTT. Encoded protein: CASRLVRHQKAFF.

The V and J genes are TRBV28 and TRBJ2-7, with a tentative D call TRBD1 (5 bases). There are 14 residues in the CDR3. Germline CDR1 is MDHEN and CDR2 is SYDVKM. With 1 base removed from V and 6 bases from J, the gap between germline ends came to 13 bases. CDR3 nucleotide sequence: TGTGCCAGCAGTTTATTGGCAGGGCCTACCGAGCAGTACTTC. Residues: CASSLLAGPTEQYF.

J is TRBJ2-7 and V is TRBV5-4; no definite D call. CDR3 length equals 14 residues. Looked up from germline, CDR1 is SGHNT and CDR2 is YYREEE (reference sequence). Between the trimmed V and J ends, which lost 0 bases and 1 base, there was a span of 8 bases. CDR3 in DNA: TGTGCCAGCAGCTTGGAATCAGAATCCTACGAGCAGTACTTC. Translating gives CASSLESESYEQYF.

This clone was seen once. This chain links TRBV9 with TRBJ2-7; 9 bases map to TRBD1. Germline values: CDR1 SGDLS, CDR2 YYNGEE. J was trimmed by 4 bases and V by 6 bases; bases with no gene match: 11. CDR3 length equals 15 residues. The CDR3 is CASNPTGQGLYEQYF. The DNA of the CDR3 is TGTGCCAGCAACCCCACGGGACAGGGTCTTTACGAGCAGTACTTC.

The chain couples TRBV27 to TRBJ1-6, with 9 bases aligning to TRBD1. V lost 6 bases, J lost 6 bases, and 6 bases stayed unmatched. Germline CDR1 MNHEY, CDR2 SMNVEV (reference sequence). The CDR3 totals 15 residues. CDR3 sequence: CASSPQDRGNSPLHF. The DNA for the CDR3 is TGTGCCAGCAGCCCACAGGACAGGGGTAATTCACCCCTCCACTTT.